This passage covers 25 T cell receptor beta chains from one sample sequenced in a study of shared clonotypes between healthy human individuals. Using immunoSEQ multiplex PCR, the repertoire was profiled, and TCRdb retains in-frame clones only, with some absent. The table lists about 820,000 clones, 90% to 95% of them singletons. Selected positively for CCR7 and CD45RO-negative, naive CD8 cells excluded terminally differentiated effector memory CD45RA+ cells. The sequencing input was naive CD8+ T cells sorted from blood. All receptors come from a man younger than 40 in good health.

The V and J genes are TRBV6-1 and TRBJ2-7, with 7 bases identical to TRBD1. This CDR3 has 17 residues. Germline V CDR1 and CDR2: MNHNS, SASEGT. With 1 base clipped from V and 0 bases from J, the junction kept 9 bases outside the gene matches. Here the CDR3 reads CASSEGVGTASSYEQYF. The CDR3 DNA reads TGTGCCAGCAGTGAAGGCGTGGGGACAGCAAGCTCCTACGAGCAGTACTTC.

V gene TRBV7-8 combines with J gene TRBJ2-7; tentatively, D is TRBD1 or TRBD2 (5 bases each). V shed 1 base and J shed 2 bases, with 18 bases lying between them. Germline V gene lookup returns CDR1 SGHVS and CDR2 FQNEAQ. CDR3 length: 17 residues. CDR3 bases: TGTGCCAGCAGCTTAGGTCCGGAACTAGGGGCCCCCTACGAGCAGTACTTC. Protein sequence: CASSLGPELGAPYEQYF.

The rearrangement uses TRBV7-9 and TRBJ2-1; D possibly corresponds to TRBD2 (5 bases). V gave up 1 base and J gave up 4 bases, with 14 bases separating them. From germline, CDR1 is SEHNR and CDR2 FQNEAQ (reference sequence). The CDR3 loop spans 16 amino acids. The CDR3 DNA sequence: TGTGCCAGCAGCTTAGAACGGGGTGGGCAATACAATGAGCAGTTCTTC. Translating it yields CASSLERGGQYNEQFF.

Notes on this clone: Other DNA sequences from this sample encode an identical CDR3 as well. The rearrangement links TRBV5-1 to TRBJ2-3; 11 bases line up with TRBD2. The germline V gene has CDR1 SGHRS and CDR2 YFSETQ. This CDR3 is built from 15 residues. V was pared by 3 bases and J by 3 bases, with 3 bases of the junction left unmatched. The CDR3 here is CASSSGLADTDTQYF. CDR3 DNA: TGCGCCAGCAGCTCGGGACTAGCGGATACAGATACGCAGTATTTT.

The V and J genes are TRBV9 and TRBJ2-6, with D tentatively TRBD2 (5 bases). Germline lookup yields CDR1 SGDLS and CDR2 YYNGEE. The CDR3 sequence is 19 residues long. The V and J ends lost 0 bases and 1 base respectively, with 17 bases between them. The CDR3 region is CASSVAPGYQKSGANVLTF. DNA for the CDR3: TGTGCCAGCAGCGTAGCTCCGGGATATCAAAAGTCTGGGGCCAACGTCCTGACTTTC.

The sample holds one count of this clone. CDR3 amino acids: CASSLVKVGTDTQYF. The CDR3 region has the DNA TGTGCCAGCAGTTTAGTGAAAGTCGGCACAGATACGCAGTATTTT. The chain joins TRBV27 to TRBJ2-3; D is unclear. Germline assignment: CDR1 MNHEY and CDR2 SMNVEV (reference sequence). The length of the CDR3 is 15 residues. V dropped 2 bases and J dropped 1 base, with 10 bases sitting between them.

The J gene is TRBJ2-7, the V gene TRBV27; D gene ambiguous. V was shortened by 5 bases and J by 5 bases, with 19 bases between the two germline ends. CDR3 length: 15 amino acids. CDR1 MNHEY and CDR2 SMNVEV come from the germline V gene (reference sequence). The CDR3 here is CASSTLRASSNEQYF. In DNA form, the CDR3 reads TGTGCCAGCAGTACATTACGGGCCTCCTCAAACGAGCAGTACTTC.

CDR3 sequence reads: CASSSLVYVETQYF. The CDR3 region has the DNA TGTGCCAGCAGCTCCCTTGTCTACGTAGAGACCCAGTACTTC. The V call is TRBV7-2, the J call TRBJ2-5; D is unclear. V lost 4 bases and J lost 4, with 13 bases in between. CDR1 SGHTA and CDR2 FQGNSA come from the germline V gene. CDR3 length: 14 residues.

Here the CDR3 DNA reads TGCGCCAGCCGCTCTTCGAACGTAGAGACGCAGTATTTT. Translated: CASRSSNVETQYF. The rearrangement links TRBV5-1 to TRBJ2-3; D uncertain. This CDR3 contains 13 residues. Germline lookup yields CDR1 SGHRS and CDR2 YFSETQ. V was cut by 7 bases and J by 9 bases, with 18 bases left in between.

This chain links TRBV6-1 with TRBJ2-1; the match to TRBD2 covers 13 bases. This CDR3 is 15 amino acids long. After removal of 5 bases from V and 8 bases from J, the junction contained 6 bases not matched to a gene. From germline, CDR1 is MNHNS and CDR2 SASEGT. DNA of the CDR3: TGTGCCAGCAGTCAGTGGACTAGCGGGAGTTATGAGCAGTTCTTC. This codes for CASSQWTSGSYEQFF.

This chain joins TRBV27 and TRBJ2-1; the match to TRBD2 covers 8 bases. The V and J ends lost 8 bases and 2 bases, in that order; junction bases with no gene match: 8. CDR3 length: 15 amino acids. Germline V gene lookup returns CDR1 MNHEY and CDR2 SMNVEV (reference sequence). DNA of the CDR3: TGTGCCAGCTCCTCCGGGACTAGGGCCTACAATGAGCAGTTCTTC. The encoded protein is CASSSGTRAYNEQFF.

V is TRBV28 and J is TRBJ1-4, with D perhaps matching TRBD1 (5 bases). The germline CDR1 and CDR2 sequences are MDHEN and SYDVKM. The CDR3 consists of 14 residues. The germline V and J ends were trimmed by 6 bases and 6 bases, with 14 bases remaining between them. The CDR3 loop reads CASSPIGGYEKLFF. CDR3 nucleotide sequence: TGTGCCAGCAGCCCTATCGGGGGGTATGAAAAACTGTTTTTT. Supplemented by reference TRBV28 and TRBJ1-4, the full variable domain reads DVKVTQSSRYLVKRTGEKVFLECVQDMDHENMFWYRQDPGLGLRLIYFSYDVKMKEKGDIPEGYSVSREKKERFSLILESASTNQTSMYLCASSPIGGYEKLFFGSGTQLSVL.

This chain uses TRBV5-1 with TRBJ2-7; the match to TRBD1 covers 9 bases. Trimming cost V 3 bases and J 3 bases; bases outside gene matches: 7. The CDR3 runs to 15 residues. Germline lookup yields CDR1 SGHRS and CDR2 YFSETQ. Here the CDR3 DNA reads TGCGCCAGCAGCTCACCGGGACAGGGAAACTACGAGCAGTACTTC. This encodes CASSSPGQGNYEQYF.

This clone was recorded only once. This chain joins TRBV27 and TRBJ1-3; D gene uncertain. CDR1 and CDR2 from the germline V gene are MNHEY and SMNVEV (reference sequence). Deletions cut 0 bases from V and 0 bases from J, with 12 bases between. CDR3 length: 17 residues. In nucleotides, the CDR3 is TGTGCCAGCAGTTTATCGTACAGCTTAATCTCTGGAAACACCATATATTTT. Residues: CASSLSYSLISGNTIYF.

This chain links TRBV18 with TRBJ2-3; D possibly corresponds to TRBD1 (7 bases). The CDR3 contains 17 residues. Germline CDR1 reads KGHSH; CDR2 reads LQKENI. V dropped 1 base and J dropped 0 bases, with 14 bases sitting between them. DNA for the CDR3: TGTGCCAGCTCACCACTCCCGCCAGGGGGGAGCACAGATACGCAGTATTTT. It specifies CASSPLPPGGSTDTQYF.

The chain uses TRBV4-1 and TRBJ2-7; D might be TRBD2 (7 bases). Deletions cut 0 bases from V and 9 bases from J, with 18 bases between. CDR3 length: 15 residues. Germline V gene sequence: CDR1 MGHRA, CDR2 YSYEKL. This CDR3 is CASSQDGGLADRQYF. The DNA for the CDR3 is TGCGCCAGCAGCCAAGACGGTGGTCTAGCGGACAGGCAGTACTTC.

There are a few counts of this clone. The V call is TRBV30, the J call TRBJ2-3; D is possibly TRBD2 (5 bases). Germline values: CDR1 GTSNPN, CDR2 SVGIG (reference sequence). Trimming left V 0 bases short and J 0 bases short, with 10 bases between. The CDR3 runs to 15 residues. The chain's CDR3 is CAWSVGGSSTDTQYF. CDR3 nucleotide sequence: TGTGCCTGGAGTGTAGGCGGGTCTAGCACAGATACGCAGTATTTT.

The rearrangement uses TRBV20-1 and TRBJ1-4, with D possibly matching TRBD1 (5 bases). Germline V gene sequence: CDR1 DFQATT, CDR2 SNEGSKA (reference sequence). This CDR3 comprises 11 residues. V was pared by 0 bases and J by 13 bases, with 9 bases between. The CDR3 loop is CSARDRGVLFF. CDR3 DNA: TGCAGTGCTAGAGATAGGGGTGTACTGTTTTTT.

This clone appeared once. The CDR3 loop is CASSSNRLAGDRETQYF. Written as DNA, the CDR3 is TGTGCCAGCAGTTCAAATCGACTAGCGGGAGATCGAGAGACCCAGTACTTC. This sequence joins TRBV28 and TRBJ2-5; 12 nucleotides match TRBD2. This CDR3 has 17 residues. CDR1 and CDR2 from the germline V gene are MDHEN and SYDVKM. Germline trimming cut 4 bases from V and 4 bases from J; bases unmatched to any gene: 10.

As concerns this clone: Sequence at one end of the junction differs from germline and may be a read error. This chain uses TRBV5-1 with TRBJ2-1; possibly TRBD1 or TRBD2 for D (5 bases each). The V gene's germline CDR1 is SGHRS and CDR2 YFSETQ. The CDR3 contains 15 residues. The CDR3 DNA follows: TGCGCCAGCAGCTTGGACGGTGGACCCCCCCCCGGGGCGGTCTTC. Translated: CASSLDGGPPPGAVF.

V gene TRBV4-1 combines with J gene TRBJ2-7; 11 nucleotides match TRBD2. J was trimmed by 12 bases and V by 2 bases; bases with no gene match: 6. From germline, CDR1 is MGHRA and CDR2 YSYEKL. The CDR3 sequence is 13 residues long. The CDR3 region has the DNA TGCGCCAGCAGCCAACTGACTAGCGGGATTAGGTACTTC. Its protein is CASSQLTSGIRYF.

Turning to this clone: This specimen includes other DNA sequences encoding the same CDR3. The chain has TRBV4-1 and TRBJ2-7, with D unresolved. The V gene lost 1 base and the J gene lost 1 base, with 11 bases spanning the gap. In germline, CDR1 is MGHRA, CDR2 YSYEKL. This CDR3 spans 15 amino acids. CDR3 protein: CASSQARTSSYEQYF. CDR3 DNA sequence: TGCGCCAGCAGCCAAGCCCGTACGTCGTCCTACGAGCAGTACTTC.

The V gene is TRBV13, the J gene TRBJ2-4; 7 bases align to TRBD1. Germline V gene lookup returns CDR1 PRHDT and CDR2 FYEKMQ (reference sequence). Trimming cost V 5 bases and J 9 bases; bases outside gene matches: 10. This CDR3 is 14 amino acids long. The CDR3, as DNA: TGTGCCAGCAGCCTACGGAGAACAGGGGCCATTCAGTACTTC. This encodes CASSLRRTGAIQYF.

The chain uses TRBV10-3 and TRBJ2-7; the D gene is possibly TRBD1 (7 bases). This CDR3 contains 17 residues. Between the trimmed V and J ends, which lost 4 bases and 1 base, there was a span of 20 bases. Germline CDR1 is ENHRY and CDR2 is SYGVKD. CDR3 coding DNA: TGTGCCATCAGTGGCGGGGACACAGGGGACTTATCCTACGAGCAGTACTTC. Amino acids: CAISGGDTGDLSYEQYF.

The J gene is TRBJ2-2, the V gene TRBV12-5; D is unresolved. Germline V CDR1 and CDR2: LGHNT, FRNRAP. The V end lost 4 bases, the J end lost 3 bases, and 6 bases lay between the germline ends. The length of the CDR3 is 13 residues. The CDR3 coding sequence is TGTGCTAGTGGTTCAACCGACACCGGGGAGCTGTTTTTT. Protein: CASGSTDTGELFF.